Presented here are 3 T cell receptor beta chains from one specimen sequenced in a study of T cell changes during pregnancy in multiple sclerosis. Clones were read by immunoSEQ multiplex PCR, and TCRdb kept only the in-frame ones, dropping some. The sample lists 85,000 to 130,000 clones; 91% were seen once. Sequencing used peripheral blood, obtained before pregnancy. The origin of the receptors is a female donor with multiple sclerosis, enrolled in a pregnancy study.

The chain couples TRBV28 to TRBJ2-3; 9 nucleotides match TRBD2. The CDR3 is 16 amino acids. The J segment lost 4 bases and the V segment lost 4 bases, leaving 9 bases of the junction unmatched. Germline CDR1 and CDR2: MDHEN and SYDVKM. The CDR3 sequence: CASSSSTSGYPDTQYF. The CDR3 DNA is TGTGCCAGCAGTTCCTCGACTAGCGGATATCCAGATACGCAGTATTTT. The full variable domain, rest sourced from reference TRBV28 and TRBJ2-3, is DVKVTQSSRYLVKRTGEKVFLECVQDMDHENMFWYRQDPGLGLRLIYFSYDVKMKEKGDIPEGYSVSREKKERFSLILESASTNQTSMYLCASSSSTSGYPDTQYFGPGTRLTVL.

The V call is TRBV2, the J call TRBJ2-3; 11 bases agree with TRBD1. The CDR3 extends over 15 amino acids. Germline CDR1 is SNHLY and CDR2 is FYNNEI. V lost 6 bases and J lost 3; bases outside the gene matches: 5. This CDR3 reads CASSAGQGVTDTQYF. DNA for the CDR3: TGTGCCAGCAGCGCGGGACAGGGGGTTACAGATACGCAGTATTTT.

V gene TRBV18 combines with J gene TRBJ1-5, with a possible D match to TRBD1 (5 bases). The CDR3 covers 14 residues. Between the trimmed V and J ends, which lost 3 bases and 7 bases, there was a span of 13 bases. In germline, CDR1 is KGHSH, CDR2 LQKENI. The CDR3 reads CASSPSRVNQPQHF. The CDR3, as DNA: TGTGCCAGCTCACCCAGCAGGGTAAACCAGCCCCAGCATTTT.